The 12 T cell receptor beta chains below all came from one sample that was sequenced in a study of CD8 T cells in Susac syndrome. The RNA, about 0.45 to 1 ug, was put through reverse transcription using random hexamers. TCRdb re-analysed the immunoSEQ multiplex PCR reads in MiXCR, keeping a single row per CDR3 protein. There are approximately 230,000 distinct CDR3 sequences in the sample; roughly 93% occur only once, and about 0.07% lies in the top ten. The sequencing sample was made of CD4+ T cells from PBMCs. The receptors were sampled from a human donor with multiple sclerosis.

The chain combines TRBV12-3 or TRBV12-4 with TRBJ2-7; possibly TRBD2 for D (7 bases). Deletions cut 6 bases from V and 3 bases from J, with 18 bases between. This CDR3 spans 15 amino acids. The chain's CDR3 is CASSPGRGGIYEQYF. CDR3 nucleotide sequence: TGTGCCAGCAGCCCGGGCAGGGGAGGGATCTACGAGCAGTACTTC.

V and J are TRBV7-2 and TRBJ1-5, with a weak D call TRBD1 (5 bases). V was pared by 2 bases and J by 2 bases, with 19 bases between. The V gene's germline CDR1 is SGHTA and CDR2 FQGNSA. The CDR3 is 18 residues long. Here the CDR3 reads CASSLRGSFGRGNQPQHF. The CDR3 DNA sequence: TGTGCCAGCAGCTTAAGGGGATCCTTCGGTCGGGGCAATCAGCCCCAGCATTTT.

The rearrangement joins TRBV12-5 to TRBJ2-3; D is unclear. Per germline, CDR1 LGHNT and CDR2 FRNRAP. CDR3 length: 14 amino acids. V was clipped by 5 bases and J by 4 bases, with 13 bases between them. CDR3 DNA: TGTGCTAGTGGTCCTCCCTCTGGGGCAGATACGCAGTATTTT. The encoded protein is CASGPPSGADTQYF.

The chain joins TRBV9 to TRBJ2-3; D ambiguous. V was cut by 4 bases and J by 4 bases, with 10 bases left in between. CDR1 is SGDLS and CDR2 is YYNGEE in the germline V gene. The CDR3 consists of 13 residues. The CDR3: CASSTAPPDTQYF. The CDR3 DNA is TGTGCCAGCAGCACCGCACCCCCAGATACGCAGTATTTT.

The chain recombines TRBV6-4 with TRBJ2-1; no definite D call. V was shortened by 2 bases and J by 7 bases, with 9 bases between the two germline ends. From germline, CDR1 is MRHNA and CDR2 SNTAGT. The CDR3 is made up of 13 amino acids. The CDR3 here is CASSDGQQNEQFF. CDR3 DNA sequence: TGTGCCAGCAGTGACGGGCAGCAAAATGAGCAGTTCTTC.

This clonotype was counted once. V usage is TRBV24-1 and J usage is TRBJ2-1; TRBD2 aligns across 8 bases. With 3 bases clipped from V and 3 bases from J, the junction kept 12 bases outside the gene matches. The germline V gene has CDR1 KGHDR and CDR2 SFDVKD. The CDR3 has 18 residues. The CDR3 region has the DNA TGTGCCACCAGTGATCCGACCCACACCGGGGGGGACTACAATGAGCAGTTCTTC. It specifies CATSDPTHTGGDYNEQFF.

The rearrangement links TRBV7-9 to TRBJ2-7; 9 bases are a match to TRBD1. The V gene end was trimmed by 4 bases and the J gene end by 4 bases; junction bases not matched to a gene: 5. From germline, CDR1 is SEHNR and CDR2 FQNEAQ (reference sequence). CDR3 length equals 14 residues. CDR3 residues: CASSWDREVYEQYF. CDR3 bases: TGTGCCAGCAGCTGGGACAGGGAGGTTTACGAGCAGTACTTC.

The genes are TRBV10-2 and TRBJ1-1; D possibly corresponds to TRBD1 (5 bases). The CDR3 has 13 amino acids. V was shortened by 6 bases and J by 3 bases, with 11 bases between the two germline ends. Germline values: CDR1 WSHSY, CDR2 SAAADI. CDR3 in amino acids: CASRGWGYTEAFF. Written as DNA, the CDR3 is TGCGCCAGCAGGGGTTGGGGGTACACTGAAGCTTTCTTT.

This chain joins TRBV20-1 and TRBJ1-5; D possibly corresponds to TRBD1 (5 bases). Germline CDR1 reads DFQATT; CDR2 reads SNEGSKA (reference sequence). This CDR3 spans 15 amino acids. V was trimmed by 0 bases and J by 4 bases, leaving 13 bases between them. The CDR3 protein is CSARDYGRENQPQHF. The CDR3 region has the DNA TGCAGTGCTAGAGATTACGGCAGGGAAAATCAGCCCCAGCATTTT.

The chain joins TRBV28 to TRBJ2-7; maybe TRBD2 (6 bases). V was trimmed by 8 bases and J by 0 bases, leaving 14 bases between them. The CDR3 sequence is 14 residues long. Germline V gene lookup returns CDR1 MDHEN and CDR2 SYDVKM. CDR3 amino acids: CASLDGLPSYEQYF. The CDR3, as DNA: TGTGCCAGCCTTGACGGACTACCCTCCTACGAGCAGTACTTC. Variable domain in full (rest from reference TRBV28 and TRBJ2-7): DVKVTQSSRYLVKRTGEKVFLECVQDMDHENMFWYRQDPGLGLRLIYFSYDVKMKEKGDIPEGYSVSREKKERFSLILESASTNQTSMYLCASLDGLPSYEQYFGPGTRLTVT.

The chain joins TRBV19 to TRBJ1-1, with D hard to call. Germline loops: CDR1 LNHDA, CDR2 SQIVND (reference sequence). The CDR3 is 14 residues long. V was trimmed by 5 bases and J by 0 bases, leaving 10 bases between them. The CDR3 here is CASSGPGMNTEAFF. CDR3 DNA sequence: TGTGCCAGTAGTGGGCCGGGGATGAACACTGAAGCTTTCTTT.

V and J are TRBV7-8 and TRBJ2-2; 9 bases align to TRBD1. V was pared by 1 base and J by 6 bases, with 12 bases of the junction left unmatched. Per germline, CDR1 SGHVS and CDR2 FQNEAQ. The CDR3 is made up of 18 amino acids. As DNA, the CDR3 is TGTGCCAGCAGCTTAGGAACAGGGGGCGCTTTTAGCGCCGGGGAGCTGTTTTTT. This codes for CASSLGTGGAFSAGELFF.